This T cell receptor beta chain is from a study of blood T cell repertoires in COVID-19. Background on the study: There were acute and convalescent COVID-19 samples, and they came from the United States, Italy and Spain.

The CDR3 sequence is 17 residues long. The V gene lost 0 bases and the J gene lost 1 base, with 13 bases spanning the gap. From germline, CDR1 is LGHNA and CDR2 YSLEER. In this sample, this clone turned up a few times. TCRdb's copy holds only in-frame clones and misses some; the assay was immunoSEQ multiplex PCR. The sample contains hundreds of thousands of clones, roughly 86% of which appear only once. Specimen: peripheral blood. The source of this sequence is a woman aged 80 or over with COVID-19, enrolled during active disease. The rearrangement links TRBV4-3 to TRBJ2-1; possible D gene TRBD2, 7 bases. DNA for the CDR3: TGCGCCAGCAGCCAAGAGGGGGGGCTAGGATCCTACAATGAGCAGTTCTTC. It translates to CASSQEGGLGSYNEQFF.